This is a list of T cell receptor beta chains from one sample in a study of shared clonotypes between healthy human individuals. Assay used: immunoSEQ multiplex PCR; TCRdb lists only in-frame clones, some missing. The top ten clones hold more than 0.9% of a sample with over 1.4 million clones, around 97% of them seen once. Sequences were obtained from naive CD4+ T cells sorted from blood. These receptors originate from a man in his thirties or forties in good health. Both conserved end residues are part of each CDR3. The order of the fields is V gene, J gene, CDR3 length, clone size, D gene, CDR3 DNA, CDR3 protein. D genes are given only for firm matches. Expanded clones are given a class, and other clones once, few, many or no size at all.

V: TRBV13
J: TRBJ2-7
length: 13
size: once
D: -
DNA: TGTGCCACCGAAAGACGGGGCATAGGCGAGCAGTACTTC
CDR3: CATERRGIGEQYF

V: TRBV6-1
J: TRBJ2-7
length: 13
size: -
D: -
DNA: TGTGCCAGCAGTTTACAGGACTACTACGAGCAGTACTTC
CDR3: CASSLQDYYEQYF

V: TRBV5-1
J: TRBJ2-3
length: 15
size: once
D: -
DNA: TGCGCCAGCAGCTTGGGAACTGCCCGTGAGGATACGCAGTATTTT
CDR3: CASSLGTAREDTQYF

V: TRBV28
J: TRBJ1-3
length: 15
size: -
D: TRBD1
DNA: TGTGCCAGCAGTCGGACAGGGATCTCTGGAAACACCATATATTTT
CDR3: CASSRTGISGNTIYF

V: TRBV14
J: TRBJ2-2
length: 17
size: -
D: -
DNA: TGTGCCAGCAGCCAAGAGACCTCCTGGGTGAACACCGGGGAGCTGTTTTTT
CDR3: CASSQETSWVNTGELFF

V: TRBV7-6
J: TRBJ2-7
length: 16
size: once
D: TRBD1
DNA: TGTGCCAGCAGCTTAGCGAAAGGACAGGGGCCCCTCGAGCAGTACTTC
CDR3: CASSLAKGQGPLEQYF

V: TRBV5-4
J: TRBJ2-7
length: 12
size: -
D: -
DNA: TGTGCCAGCAGCTTGGCCAGCTACGAGCAGTACTTC
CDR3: CASSLASYEQYF

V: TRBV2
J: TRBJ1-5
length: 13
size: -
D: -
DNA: TGTGCCAGCAGTGAACGGGGAAATCAGCCCCAGCATTTT
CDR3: CASSERGNQPQHF

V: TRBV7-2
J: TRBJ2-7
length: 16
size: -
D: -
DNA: TGTGCCAGCAGCTTCCCCCCGGGACCGAAGTCCTACGAGCAGTACTTC
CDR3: CASSFPPGPKSYEQYF

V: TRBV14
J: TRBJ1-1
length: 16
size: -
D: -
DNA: TGTGCCAGCAGCCCTCCAGTCCGGGTATTGAACACTGAAGCTTTCTTT
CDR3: CASSPPVRVLNTEAFF

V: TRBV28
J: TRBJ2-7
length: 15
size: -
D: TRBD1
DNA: TGTGCCAGCAGAATTCCCTCGGGACAGGGTTACGAGCAGTACTTC
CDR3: CASRIPSGQGYEQYF

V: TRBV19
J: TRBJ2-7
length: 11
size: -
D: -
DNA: TGTGCCAGTATGAAGATCTACGAGCAGTACTTC
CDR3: CASMKIYEQYF

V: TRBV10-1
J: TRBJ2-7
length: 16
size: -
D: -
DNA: TGCGCCAGCAGTGAGTATCGGGACGTCGAGCCCTACGAGCAGTACTTC
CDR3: CASSEYRDVEPYEQYF

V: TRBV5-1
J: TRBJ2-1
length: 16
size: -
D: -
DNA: TGCGCCAGCAGCTTAGATCCGGGACGGAGCTACAATGAGCAGTTCTTC
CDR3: CASSLDPGRSYNEQFF

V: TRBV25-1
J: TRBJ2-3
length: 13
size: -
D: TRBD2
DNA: TGTGCCAGCCGGACTAGCGGCACAGATACGCAGTATTTT
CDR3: CASRTSGTDTQYF

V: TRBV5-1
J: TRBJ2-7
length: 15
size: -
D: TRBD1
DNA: TGCGCCAGCAGCTTGTTGAGTACAGGGGGCTACGAGCAGTACTTC
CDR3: CASSLLSTGGYEQYF

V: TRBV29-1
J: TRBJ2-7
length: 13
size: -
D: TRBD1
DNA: TGCAGCGTTGCCAGGGGGCCCGCCTACGAGCAGTACTTC
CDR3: CSVARGPAYEQYF

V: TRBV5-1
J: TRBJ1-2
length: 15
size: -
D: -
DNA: TGCGCCAGCAGCTTGGTGGCTTGGGAGTGCAGGGCTGACACCTTC
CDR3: CASSLVAWECRADTF

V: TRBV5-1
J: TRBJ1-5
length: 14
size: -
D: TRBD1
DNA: TGCGCCAGCAGCCCAGGACAGGGGAGTCAGCCCCAGCATTTT
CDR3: CASSPGQGSQPQHF

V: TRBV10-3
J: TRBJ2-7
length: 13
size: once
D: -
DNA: TGTGCCATCAGCGGATTAAGCTCCTACGAGCAGTACTTC
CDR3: CAISGLSSYEQYF

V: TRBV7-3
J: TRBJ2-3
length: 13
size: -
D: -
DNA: TGTGCCAGCAGCTCGAGGACCGCAGATACGCAGTATTTT
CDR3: CASSSRTADTQYF

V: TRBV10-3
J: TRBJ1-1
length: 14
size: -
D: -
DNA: TGTGCCACCTCGGTAGACCATACGGGGACTGAAGCTTTCTTT
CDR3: CATSVDHTGTEAFF

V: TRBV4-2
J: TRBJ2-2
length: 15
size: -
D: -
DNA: TGTGCCAGCAGCCAAGGGGAGTCGGACACCGGGGAGCTGTTTTTT
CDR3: CASSQGESDTGELFF

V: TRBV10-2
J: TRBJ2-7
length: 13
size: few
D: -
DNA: TGCGCCAGCAAGAGGGAGGCAGGCTACGAGCAGTACTTC
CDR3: CASKREAGYEQYF

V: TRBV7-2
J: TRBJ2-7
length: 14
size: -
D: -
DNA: TGTGCCAGCAGCTTATCGACAGGCTCCTACGAGCAGTACTTC
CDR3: CASSLSTGSYEQYF

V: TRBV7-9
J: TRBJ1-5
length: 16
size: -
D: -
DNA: TGTGCCAGCAGCTTAGGACATATTGGTGGCAATCAGCCCCAGCATTTT
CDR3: CASSLGHIGGNQPQHF

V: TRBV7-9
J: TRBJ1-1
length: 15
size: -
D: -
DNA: TGTGCCAGCAGCTGGGCCGCGGGGAAGAACACTGAAGCTTTCTTT
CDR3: CASSWAAGKNTEAFF

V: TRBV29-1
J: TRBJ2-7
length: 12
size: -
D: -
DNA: TGCAGCGCATTGACAGGAACCTACGAGCAGTACTTC
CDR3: CSALTGTYEQYF

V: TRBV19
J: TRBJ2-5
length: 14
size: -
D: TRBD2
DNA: TGTGCCAGTAGTGGCGGGAGGCTCCAAGAGACCCAGTACTTC
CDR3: CASSGGRLQETQYF

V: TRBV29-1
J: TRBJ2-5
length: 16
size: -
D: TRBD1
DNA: TGCAGCGTGCTAAAGACAGGGGGTAGTACGGGAGAGACCCAGTACTTC
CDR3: CSVLKTGGSTGETQYF

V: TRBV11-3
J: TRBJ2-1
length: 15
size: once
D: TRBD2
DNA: TGTGCCAGCAGCCCTCGGGAGGGTCCCTACAATGAGCAGTTCTTC
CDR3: CASSPREGPYNEQFF